Sequencing of this T cell receptor beta chain was carried out in a study of memory CD4+ T cells and cytomegalovirus serostatus. Study-wide findings and caveats: Each of approximately 73 CMV-associated TCRbeta sequences occurred in one to five individuals.

The sort gate was single viable CD3+CD4+CD8-CD45RO+ cells for memory CD4+ T cells. Original analysis: Out-of-frame sequences were removed, leaving 2 million to 2.5 million distinct TCRbeta sequences. The repertoire was sequenced with immunoSEQ multiplex PCR; TCRdb's copy has only in-frame clones and lacks some. V, J and clone size derive from that table, while D and trimming were established from the DNA sequence. The profile shows tens of thousands of clones, about 78% of them singletons. Trimming pared 5 bases from V and 7 bases from J, leaving 11 bases between. Germline V lookup: CDR1 LNHDA, CDR2 SQIVND (reference sequence). The CDR3 length is 12 residues. The sample holds a few counts of this clone. What it binds is not known.

The TCR comes from an adult in good health and CMV-seronegative. The sample comprised memory CD4+ T cells from blood. The chain recombines TRBV19 with TRBJ1-2; no reliable D call. DNA for the CDR3: TGTGCCAGTAGTCGGGATGGCGGTGGCTACACCTTC. It translates to CASSRDGGGYTF.